This T cell receptor beta chain was sequenced for a study of beta chain features in type 1 diabetes. Study conclusions and caveats: Cells carrying high TCR expression could end up over-represented when cDNA is sequenced. Shortening that was moderate but significant affected the TCRB CDR3s of Type 1 diabetes patients in all four CD4+ subsets. In type 1 diabetes patients, VDJ junctions had fewer insertions; deletions at these junctions were more frequent.

All of the isolated RNA was reverse transcribed, so expressed TCRB transcripts were sequenced. Assay: immunoSEQ multiplex PCR; the TCRdb copy retains only in-frame clones and omits some. Of a few hundred thousand clones in the sample, about 11% were seen once. This clone turned up a few times. What it binds is unknown. A single heparinised blood sample, averaging around 120 mL, was obtained per donor. CD45RO/CCR7/CD25/CD127/CD95/CD27 separated CD4+ naive, central memory, regulatory and stem cell-like memory cells by sorting. CDR1 and CDR2 from the germline V gene are KGHSH and LQKENI. The CDR3 is 14 amino acids. Trimming cost V 6 bases and J 3 bases; bases outside gene matches: 5.

The chain is built from TRBV18 and TRBJ2-7; 10 nucleotides line up with TRBD2. The receptor comes from a young man with type 1 diabetes. Sequenced input: naive CD4+ T cells from blood. CDR3 region: CASSIAGGSYEQYF. CDR3 nucleotides: TGTGCCAGCTCGATAGCGGGGGGCAGCTACGAGCAGTACTTC.